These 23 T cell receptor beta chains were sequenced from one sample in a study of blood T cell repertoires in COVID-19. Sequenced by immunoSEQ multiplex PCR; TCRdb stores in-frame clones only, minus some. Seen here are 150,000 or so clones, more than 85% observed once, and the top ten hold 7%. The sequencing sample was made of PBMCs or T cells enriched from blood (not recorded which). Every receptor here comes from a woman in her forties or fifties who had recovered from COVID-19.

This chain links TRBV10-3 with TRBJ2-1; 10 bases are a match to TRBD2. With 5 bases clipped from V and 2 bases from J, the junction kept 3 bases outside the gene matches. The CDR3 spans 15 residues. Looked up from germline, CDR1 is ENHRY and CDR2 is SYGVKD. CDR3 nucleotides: TGTGCCATCAGTCAGCTAGCGGGGGCCTACAATGAGCAGTTCTTC. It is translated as CAISQLAGAYNEQFF.

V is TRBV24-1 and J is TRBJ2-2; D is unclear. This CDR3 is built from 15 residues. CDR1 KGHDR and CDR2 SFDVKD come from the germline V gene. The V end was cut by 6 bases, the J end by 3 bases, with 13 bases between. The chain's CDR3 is CATSTIVEDTGELFF. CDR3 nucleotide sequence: TGTGCCACCAGTACTATAGTCGAGGACACCGGGGAGCTGTTTTTT.

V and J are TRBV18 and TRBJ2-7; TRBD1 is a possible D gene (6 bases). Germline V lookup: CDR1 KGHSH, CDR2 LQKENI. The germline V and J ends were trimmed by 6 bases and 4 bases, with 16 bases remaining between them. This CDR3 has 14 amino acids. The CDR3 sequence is CASSRQDGAYEQYF. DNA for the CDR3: TGTGCCAGCTCCCGACAGGATGGCGCTTACGAGCAGTACTTC.

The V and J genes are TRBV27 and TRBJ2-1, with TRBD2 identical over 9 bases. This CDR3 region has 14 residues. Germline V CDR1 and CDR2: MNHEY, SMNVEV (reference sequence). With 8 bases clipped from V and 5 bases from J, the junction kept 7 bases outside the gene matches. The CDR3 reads CASRRLAANNEQFF. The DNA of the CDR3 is TGTGCCAGCCGAAGACTAGCGGCAAACAATGAGCAGTTCTTC.

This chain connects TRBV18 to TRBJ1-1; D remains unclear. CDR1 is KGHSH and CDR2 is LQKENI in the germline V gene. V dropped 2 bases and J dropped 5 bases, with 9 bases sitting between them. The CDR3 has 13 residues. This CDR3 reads CASSPKEGTEAFF. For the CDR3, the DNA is TGTGCCAGCTCACCAAAAGAGGGAACTGAAGCTTTCTTT.

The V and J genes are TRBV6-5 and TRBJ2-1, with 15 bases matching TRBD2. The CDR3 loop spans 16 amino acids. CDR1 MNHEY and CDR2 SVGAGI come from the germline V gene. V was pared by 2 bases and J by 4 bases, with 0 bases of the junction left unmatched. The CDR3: CASSYGLAGGYNEQFF. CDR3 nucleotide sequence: TGTGCCAGCAGTTACGGACTAGCGGGAGGGTACAATGAGCAGTTCTTC.

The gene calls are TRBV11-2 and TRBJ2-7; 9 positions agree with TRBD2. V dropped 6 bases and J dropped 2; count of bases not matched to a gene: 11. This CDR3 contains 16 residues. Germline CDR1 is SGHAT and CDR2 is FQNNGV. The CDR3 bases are TGTGCCAGCAGACCCATCAGCGGGAGGTCCCCCTACGAGCAGTACTTC. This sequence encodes CASRPISGRSPYEQYF.

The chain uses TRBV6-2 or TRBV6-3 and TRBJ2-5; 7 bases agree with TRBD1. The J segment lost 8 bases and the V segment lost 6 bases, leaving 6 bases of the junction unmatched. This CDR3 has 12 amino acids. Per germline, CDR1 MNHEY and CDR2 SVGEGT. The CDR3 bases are TGTGCCAGCAGCACAGGGGTAGGAACCCAGTACTTC. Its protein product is CASSTGVGTQYF.

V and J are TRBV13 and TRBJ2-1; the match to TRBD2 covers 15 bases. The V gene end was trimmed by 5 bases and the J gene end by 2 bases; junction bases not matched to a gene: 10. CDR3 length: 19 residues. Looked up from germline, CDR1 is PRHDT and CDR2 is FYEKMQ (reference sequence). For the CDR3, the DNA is TGTGCCAGCAGCCTCATAGGACTAGCGGGAGGGCCCCCCTACAATGAGCAGTTCTTC. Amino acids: CASSLIGLAGGPPYNEQFF.

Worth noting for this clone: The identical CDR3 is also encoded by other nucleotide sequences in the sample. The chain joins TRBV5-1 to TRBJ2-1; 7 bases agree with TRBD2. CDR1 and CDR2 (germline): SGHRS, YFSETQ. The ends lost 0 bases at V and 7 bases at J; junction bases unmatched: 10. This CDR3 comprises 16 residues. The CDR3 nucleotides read TGCGCCAGCAGCTTGGCCACTACTAGCGCACGGAATGAGCAGTTCTTC. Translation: CASSLATTSARNEQFF.

For the CDR3, the DNA is TGCGCCAGCAGCTTGGAGGCAGGGGGTGCCTATGGCTACACCTTC. Its protein is CASSLEAGGAYGYTF. The genes are TRBV5-1 and TRBJ1-2, with TRBD1 matching over 7 bases. The CDR3 loop spans 15 amino acids. V shed 0 bases, J shed 4 bases, and the junction held 6 bases outside the gene matches. The germline V gene has CDR1 SGHRS and CDR2 YFSETQ.

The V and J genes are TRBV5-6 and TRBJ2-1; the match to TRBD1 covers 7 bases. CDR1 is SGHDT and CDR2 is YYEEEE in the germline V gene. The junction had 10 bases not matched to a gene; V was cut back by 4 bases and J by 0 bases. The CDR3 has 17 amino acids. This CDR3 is CASSETGAPYSYNEQFF. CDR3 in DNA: TGTGCCAGCAGCGAAACAGGGGCCCCTTACTCCTACAATGAGCAGTTCTTC.

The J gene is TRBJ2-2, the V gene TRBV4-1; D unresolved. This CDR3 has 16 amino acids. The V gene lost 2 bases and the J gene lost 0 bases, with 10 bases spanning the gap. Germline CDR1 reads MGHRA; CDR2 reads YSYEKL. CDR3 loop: CASSQPNLANTGELFF. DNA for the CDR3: TGCGCCAGCAGCCAACCCAACTTGGCGAACACCGGGGAGCTGTTTTTT.

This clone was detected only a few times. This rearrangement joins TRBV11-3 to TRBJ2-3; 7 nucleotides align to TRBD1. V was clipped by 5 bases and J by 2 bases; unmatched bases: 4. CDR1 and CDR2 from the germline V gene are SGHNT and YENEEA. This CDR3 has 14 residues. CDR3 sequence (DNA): TGTGCCAGCAGCCCAGACAGGGTCACAGATACGCAGTATTTT. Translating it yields CASSPDRVTDTQYF.

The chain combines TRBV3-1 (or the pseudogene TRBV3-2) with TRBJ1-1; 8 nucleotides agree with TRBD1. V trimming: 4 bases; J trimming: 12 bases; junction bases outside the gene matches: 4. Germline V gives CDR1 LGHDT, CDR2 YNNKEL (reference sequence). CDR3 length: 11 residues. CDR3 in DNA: TGTGCCAGCAGCCGACAGGGGATGACTTTCTTT. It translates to CASSRQGMTFF.

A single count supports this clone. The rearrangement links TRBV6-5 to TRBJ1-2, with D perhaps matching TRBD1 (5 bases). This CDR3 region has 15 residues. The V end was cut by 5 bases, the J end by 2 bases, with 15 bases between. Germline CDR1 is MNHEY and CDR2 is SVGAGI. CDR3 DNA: TGTGCCAGCAGTCCCACCTGGGGGGAGAACTATGGCTACACCTTC. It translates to CASSPTWGENYGYTF.

Here the CDR3 DNA reads TGTGCCAGCAGCTCGACAGGGAACAATCAGCCCCAGCATTTT. Protein: CASSSTGNNQPQHF. This chain links TRBV7-9 with TRBJ1-5; TRBD1 agrees at 7 bases. Trimming at V came to 4 bases and at J to 3 bases, leaving 3 bases not matched to a gene. The CDR3 is 14 residues long. Germline V gene lookup returns CDR1 SEHNR and CDR2 FQNEAQ (reference sequence).

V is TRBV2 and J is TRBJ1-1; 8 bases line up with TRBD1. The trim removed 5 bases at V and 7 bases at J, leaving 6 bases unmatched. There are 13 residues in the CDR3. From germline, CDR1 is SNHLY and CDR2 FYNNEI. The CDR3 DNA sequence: TGTGCCAGCAGTTGGACAGGGAGGGGTGAAGCTTTCTTT. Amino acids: CASSWTGRGEAFF.

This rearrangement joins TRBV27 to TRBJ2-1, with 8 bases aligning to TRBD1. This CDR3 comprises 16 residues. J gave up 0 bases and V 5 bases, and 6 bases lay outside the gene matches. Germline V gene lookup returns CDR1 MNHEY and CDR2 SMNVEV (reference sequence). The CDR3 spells CASSTRGRHSYNEQFF. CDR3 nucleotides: TGTGCCAGCAGTACCAGGGGGCGGCACTCCTACAATGAGCAGTTCTTC.

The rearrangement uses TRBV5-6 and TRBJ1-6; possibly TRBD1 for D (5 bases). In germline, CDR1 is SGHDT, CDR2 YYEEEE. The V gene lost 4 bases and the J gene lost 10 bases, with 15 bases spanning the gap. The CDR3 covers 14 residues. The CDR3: CASSPVGQGSPLHF. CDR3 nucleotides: TGTGCCAGCAGCCCCGTCGGGCAGGGCTCACCCCTCCACTTT. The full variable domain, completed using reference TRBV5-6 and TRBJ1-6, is DAGVTQSPTHLIKTRGQQVTLRCSPKSGHDTVSWYQQALGQGPQFIFQYYEEEERQRGNFPDRFSGHQFPNYSSELNVNALLLGDSALYLCASSPVGQGSPLHFGNGTRLTVT.

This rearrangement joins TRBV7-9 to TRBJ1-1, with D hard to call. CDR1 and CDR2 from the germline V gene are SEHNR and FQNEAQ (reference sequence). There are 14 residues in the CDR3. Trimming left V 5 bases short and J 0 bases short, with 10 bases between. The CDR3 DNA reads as TGTGCCAGCAGCCCTGTAATTATGAACACTGAAGCTTTCTTT. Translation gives CASSPVIMNTEAFF.

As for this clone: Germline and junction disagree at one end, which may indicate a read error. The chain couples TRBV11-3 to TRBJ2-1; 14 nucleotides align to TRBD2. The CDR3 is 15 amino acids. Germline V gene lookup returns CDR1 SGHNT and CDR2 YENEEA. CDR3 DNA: TGTGCCAGCAGCTCCGCGACTAGCGGGAGGGCCGCGACGATCTTC. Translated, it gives CASSSATSGRAATIF.

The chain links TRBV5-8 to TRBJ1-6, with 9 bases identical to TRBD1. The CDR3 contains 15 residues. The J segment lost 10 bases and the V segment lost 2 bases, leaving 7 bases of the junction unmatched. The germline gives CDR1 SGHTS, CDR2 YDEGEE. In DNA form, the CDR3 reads TGTGCCAGCAGCTTAGGGACAGGGTTTTACTCACCCCTCCACTTT. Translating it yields CASSLGTGFYSPLHF.